Following are 28 T cell receptor beta chains from one sample sequenced in a study of shared clonotypes between healthy human individuals. TCRdb's copy holds only in-frame clones and misses some; the assay was immunoSEQ multiplex PCR. The table records over a million clones, 98% to 99% of them present only once. The sample was naive CD4+ T cells sorted from blood. Documented subset: CD45RA+ positively selected. The receptors derive from a man aged 30 to 39 in good health.

The genes are TRBV27 and TRBJ2-1; 9 positions match TRBD2. V dropped 5 bases and J dropped 5; count of bases not matched to a gene: 4. CDR3 length: 14 amino acids. Germline V lookup: CDR1 MNHEY, CDR2 SMNVEV (reference sequence). This chain's CDR3 is CASSVAGDDNEQFF. DNA for the CDR3: TGTGCCAGCAGTGTAGCGGGAGACGACAATGAGCAGTTCTTC.

The V gene is TRBV6-4, the J gene TRBJ2-1; 12 bases fit TRBD2. The V and J ends lost 5 bases and 10 bases, in that order; junction bases with no gene match: 12. Germline V gene data show CDR1 as MRHNA and CDR2 as SNTAGT. The length of the CDR3 is 16 residues. The CDR3 is CASSPQTSGRKDEQFF. CDR3 nucleotides: TGTGCCAGCAGTCCCCAGACTAGCGGGAGAAAGGACGAGCAGTTCTTC.

The CDR3 DNA follows: TGTGCCAGCAGCGTAGTGGGGGGCAGTCCCACCGGGGAGCTGTTTTTT. This encodes CASSVVGGSPTGELFF. The V and J genes are TRBV9 and TRBJ2-2, with D possibly called TRBD1 or TRBD2 (6 bases each). The CDR3 runs to 16 residues. Germline CDR1 and CDR2: SGDLS and YYNGEE. V lost 0 bases, J lost 4 bases, and 13 bases lay in between.

J is TRBJ2-5 and V is TRBV5-4; D possibly corresponds to TRBD1 (5 bases). Germline values: CDR1 SGHNT, CDR2 YYREEE (reference sequence). V shed 4 bases and J shed 4 bases, with 14 bases lying between them. This CDR3 region has 14 residues. In nucleotides, the CDR3 is TGTGCCAGCAGCGCAAGGGGTACCCCAGAGACCCAGTACTTC. Translated, it gives CASSARGTPETQYF.

J is TRBJ2-7 and V is TRBV6-6; no definite D call. V was trimmed by 0 bases and J by 3 bases, leaving 9 bases between them. This CDR3 has 14 residues. CDR1 and CDR2 from the germline V gene are MNHNY and SVGAGI (reference sequence). The CDR3 reads CASSYSLVIYEQYF. CDR3 coding DNA: TGTGCCAGCAGTTACTCTCTAGTGATCTACGAGCAGTACTTC.

This clone was detected once. This sample also contains other DNA sequences that code for the same CDR3. This rearrangement joins TRBV7-9 to TRBJ2-7; possibly TRBD2 for D (6 bases). Germline V gene lookup returns CDR1 SEHNR and CDR2 FQNEAQ (reference sequence). The germline V and J ends were trimmed by 10 bases and 6 bases, with 7 bases remaining between them. The CDR3 is 9 amino acids. The CDR3 DNA reads as TGTGCCACCGGGGGCGAGCAGTACTTC. Translated, it gives CATGGEQYF. The complete variable domain, with remaining parts taken from reference TRBV7-9 and TRBJ2-7, reads DTGVSQNPRHKITKRGQNVTFRCDPISEHNRLYWYRQTLGQGPEFLTYFQNEAQLEKSRLLSDRFSAERPKGSFSTLEIQRTEQGDSAMYLCATGGEQYFGPGTRLTVT.

The J gene is TRBJ2-1, the V gene TRBV27; the D gene is possibly TRBD1 (5 bases). Trimming shortened V by 2 bases and J by 5 bases, and 10 bases separated the two germline ends. Per the germline V gene, CDR1 is MNHEY and CDR2 is SMNVEV (reference sequence). CDR3 length: 14 amino acids. CDR3 protein: CASSLEGRDNEQFF. The CDR3 coding sequence is TGTGCCAGCAGTTTAGAAGGCAGGGACAATGAGCAGTTCTTC.

Note on this clone: This specimen includes other DNA sequences encoding the same CDR3. V usage is TRBV5-6 and J usage is TRBJ2-5; no clear D. This CDR3 spans 11 amino acids. The V gene's germline CDR1 is SGHDT and CDR2 YYEEEE. Deletions cut 4 bases from V and 3 bases from J, with 4 bases between. Here the CDR3 DNA reads TGTGCCAGCAGCCTGGAAGAGACCCAGTACTTC. Protein product: CASSLEETQYF.

The DNA of the CDR3 is TGTGCCAGCAGCTTATTCCCAAATCCCACTGAAGCTTTCTTT. Amino acid sequence: CASSLFPNPTEAFF. The chain recombines TRBV7-2 with TRBJ1-1; D unresolved. V was pared by 2 bases and J by 4 bases, with 11 bases between. This CDR3 is 14 amino acids long. Germline CDR1 is SGHTA and CDR2 is FQGNSA.

The chain has TRBV11-2 and TRBJ2-2; TRBD2 matches at 8 bases. Trimming at V came to 5 bases and at J to 0 bases, leaving 5 bases not matched to a gene. Germline loops: CDR1 SGHAT, CDR2 FQNNGV. The CDR3 loop spans 16 amino acids. The CDR3 region is CASSTPGLANTGELFF. The CDR3 nucleotides are TGTGCCAGCAGCACCCCGGGACTAGCGAACACCGGGGAGCTGTTTTTT. The full variable domain, with the rest looked up from reference TRBV11-2 and TRBJ2-2, is EAGVAQSPRYKIIEKRQSVAFWCNPISGHATLYWYQQILGQGPKLLIQFQNNGVVDDSQLPKDRFSAERLKGVDSTLKIQPAKLEDSAVYLCASSTPGLANTGELFFGEGSRLTVL.

The rearrangement uses TRBV5-1 and TRBJ2-3, with 7 bases matching TRBD2. The length of the CDR3 is 21 residues. Germline loops: CDR1 SGHRS, CDR2 YFSETQ. V was pared by 4 bases and J by 3 bases, with 26 bases of the junction left unmatched. The CDR3 reads CASSRSPASGGVGVTTDTQYF. CDR3 DNA: TGCGCCAGCAGCCGTTCCCCGGCTAGCGGAGGGGTGGGTGTCACTACAGATACGCAGTATTTT.

The chain couples TRBV7-2 to TRBJ2-7; 7 bases map to TRBD2. The germline gives CDR1 SGHTA, CDR2 FQGNSA. V lost 2 bases to trimming and J lost 5 bases; unmatched junction nucleotides: 6. This CDR3 spans 14 amino acids. The CDR3 sequence: CASSLSGLPNEQYF. In DNA, the CDR3 is TGTGCCAGCAGCTTATCGGGACTACCAAACGAGCAGTACTTC.

The J gene is TRBJ1-5, the V gene TRBV7-9; no firm D call. The germline CDR1 and CDR2 sequences are SEHNR and FQNEAQ (reference sequence). The germline V and J ends were trimmed by 1 base and 1 base, with 5 bases remaining between them. CDR3 size: 14 residues. CDR3 sequence reads: CASSLGVSNQPQHF. The CDR3 DNA is TGTGCCAGCAGCTTAGGGGTCAGCAATCAGCCCCAGCATTTT.

The rearrangement joins TRBV7-9 to TRBJ2-7, with TRBD1 as a possible D gene (5 bases). Germline assignment: CDR1 SEHNR and CDR2 FQNEAQ (reference sequence). Trimming shortened V by 5 bases and J by 5 bases, and 13 bases separated the two germline ends. This CDR3 is built from 13 residues. CDR3 loop: CASSTRQNDEQYF. The CDR3, as DNA: TGTGCCAGCAGCACCCGACAGAATGACGAGCAGTACTTC.

The J gene is TRBJ2-3, the V gene TRBV7-9; no reliable D call. Germline V gives CDR1 SEHNR, CDR2 FQNEAQ (reference sequence). The CDR3 runs to 12 residues. V dropped 4 bases and J dropped 14 bases, with 16 bases sitting between them. CDR3 loop: CASSSRNYRRYF. As DNA, the CDR3 is TGTGCCAGCAGCTCCCGCAATTATAGGCGGTATTTT.

The rearrangement joins TRBV7-2 to TRBJ2-1, with TRBD2 identical over 10 bases. Per germline, CDR1 SGHTA and CDR2 FQGNSA. V lost 1 base to trimming and J lost 5 bases; unmatched junction nucleotides: 8. CDR3 length: 17 residues. The CDR3 sequence is CASSLGPLAGANNEQFF. The CDR3 DNA is TGTGCCAGCAGCTTAGGTCCTCTAGCGGGGGCAAACAATGAGCAGTTCTTC.

The chain links TRBV9 to TRBJ2-3; 10 bases map to TRBD2. Germline V lookup: CDR1 SGDLS, CDR2 YYNGEE. The junction had 2 bases not matched to a gene; V was cut back by 0 bases and J by 4 bases. The CDR3 contains 15 residues. The CDR3 region is CASSVGSGRSDTQYF. CDR3 DNA: TGTGCCAGCAGCGTAGGTAGCGGGAGGTCAGATACGCAGTATTTT.

This chain links TRBV6-6 with TRBJ1-2; TRBD1 is a possible D gene (5 bases). Germline V gives CDR1 MNHNY, CDR2 SVGAGI (reference sequence). The CDR3 extends over 13 amino acids. Trimming removed 5 bases from V and 1 base from J, with 8 bases in between. CDR3 in DNA: TGTGCCAGCAGTGGGGACTTTAACTATGGCTACACCTTC. This codes for CASSGDFNYGYTF.

The V gene is TRBV20-1, the J gene TRBJ2-1; D is undetermined. Germline V CDR1 and CDR2: DFQATT, SNEGSKA (reference sequence). The CDR3 runs 11 residues. V lost 5 bases and J 7 bases, leaving 9 bases between the germline ends. The CDR3 loop reads CSALKGNEQFF. In DNA form, the CDR3 reads TGCAGTGCTTTGAAAGGAAATGAGCAGTTCTTC.

The chain links TRBV19 to TRBJ2-7; D gene unclear. From germline, CDR1 is LNHDA and CDR2 SQIVND (reference sequence). Trimming took off 3 bases at V and 5 bases at J, with 8 bases between the two ends. This CDR3 has 12 amino acids. CDR3 sequence: CASSIGVHEQYF. The CDR3 DNA sequence: TGTGCCAGTAGTATTGGGGTCCACGAGCAGTACTTC.

The J gene is TRBJ2-3, the V gene TRBV9, with D perhaps assigned TRBD1 or TRBD2 (5 bases each). The germline CDR1 and CDR2 sequences are SGDLS and YYNGEE. Trimming shortened V by 4 bases and J by 6 bases, and 12 bases separated the two germline ends. CDR3 length equals 13 residues. CDR3 sequence reads: CASSPRWDDTQYF. In DNA, the CDR3 is TGTGCCAGCAGCCCCCGCTGGGACGATACGCAGTATTTT. The full variable domain, completed using reference TRBV9 and TRBJ2-3, is DSGVTQTPKHLITATGQRVTLRCSPRSGDLSVYWYQQSLDQGLQFLIQYYNGEERAKGNILERFSAQQFPDLHSELNLSSLELGDSALYFCASSPRWDDTQYFGPGTRLTVL.

The V and J genes are TRBV19 and TRBJ2-3; weak D call: TRBD1 (6 bases). CDR1 LNHDA and CDR2 SQIVND come from the germline V gene (reference sequence). The length of the CDR3 is 13 residues. V lost 7 bases to trimming and J lost 4 bases, with 12 bases between them. CDR3 residues: CASTGTYSDTQYF. In nucleotides, the CDR3 is TGTGCCAGTACAGGGACATATTCAGATACGCAGTATTTT.

This clone was counted a single time. The chain employs TRBV27 and TRBJ1-1; D perhaps matches TRBD1 (5 bases). The ends were cut back, 2 bases at V and 1 base at J, with 14 bases in the middle. Germline lookup yields CDR1 MNHEY and CDR2 SMNVEV (reference sequence). There are 16 residues in the CDR3. CDR3 coding DNA: TGTGCCAGCAGTTTAGGCCAGGGCAGGGCGAACACTGAAGCTTTCTTT. This translates into CASSLGQGRANTEAFF.

The genes are TRBV5-1 and TRBJ2-5; tentatively, D is TRBD2 (6 bases). The V end was cut by 1 base, the J end by 7 bases, with 14 bases between. The CDR3 consists of 14 residues. Germline values: CDR1 SGHRS, CDR2 YFSETQ. The CDR3 nucleotides are TGCGCCAGCAGCTTGTACGACCCCGGGGGGACCCAGTACTTC. Its protein product is CASSLYDPGGTQYF.

This chain links TRBV7-2 with TRBJ2-1; TRBD2 might be the D (6 bases). Germline V gene lookup returns CDR1 SGHTA and CDR2 FQGNSA. V dropped 1 base and J dropped 7 bases, with 20 bases sitting between them. The CDR3 covers 17 residues. CDR3 region: CASSLGSGGIGGNEQFF. The CDR3 DNA sequence: TGTGCCAGCAGCTTAGGGTCTGGCGGGATTGGCGGGAATGAGCAGTTCTTC.

This chain joins TRBV6-6 and TRBJ1-3; D gene uncertain. Trimming cost V 8 bases and J 0 bases, with 17 bases left between them. The length of the CDR3 is 16 residues. Germline loops: CDR1 MNHNY, CDR2 SVGAGI (reference sequence). The chain's CDR3 is CASRPDGALSGNTIYF. The CDR3 nucleotides read TGTGCCAGCCGACCGGACGGTGCCCTCTCTGGAAACACCATATATTTT.

Details on this clone: Other DNA sequences in this specimen translate into the identical CDR3. J is TRBJ2-1 and V is TRBV6-5; TRBD1 agrees at 10 bases. CDR3 size: 15 residues. Trimming took 6 bases from V and 2 from J; bases not matched to a gene: 4. Germline assignment: CDR1 MNHEY and CDR2 SVGAGI. In DNA form, the CDR3 reads TGTGCCAGCAGCTCCGGGACAGGGGCCTACAATGAGCAGTTCTTC. As protein: CASSSGTGAYNEQFF.

Comment on this clone: At the DNA level, this CDR3 is encoded by other sequences in the same sample as well. This sequence joins TRBV5-1 and TRBJ1-5, with D tentatively TRBD1 (6 bases). The length of the CDR3 is 15 residues. Trimming shortened V by 4 bases and J by 0 bases, and 11 bases separated the two germline ends. The germline V gene encodes CDR1 SGHRS and CDR2 YFSETQ. The CDR3 spells CASSPQTGSNQPQHF. The CDR3 DNA reads as TGCGCCAGCAGCCCACAGACAGGTAGCAATCAGCCCCAGCATTTT.